A single sample gave rise to the 30 T cell receptor beta chains below, sequenced in a study of shared clonotypes between healthy human individuals. Some clones are missing from TCRdb's copy, which holds only in-frame ones; the method was immunoSEQ multiplex PCR. The data contain some 1 million clones, 65% to 75% of them seen just once; the ten biggest clones take up approximately 1.5%. What was sequenced was memory CD4+ T cells sorted from blood. The subset was: CD45RA-negative fraction. Receptor source: a man aged 18 to 29 in good health.

V and J are TRBV28 and TRBJ2-6; D call uncertain. The CDR3 sequence is 16 residues long. Trimming took off 3 bases at V and 0 bases at J, with 9 bases between the two ends. CDR1 and CDR2 from the germline V gene are MDHEN and SYDVKM. The CDR3 loop reads CASSFGWVSGANVLTF. The CDR3 bases are TGTGCCAGCAGTTTCGGGTGGGTCTCTGGGGCCAACGTCCTGACTTTC.

This chain links TRBV5-4 with TRBJ2-3, with 10 bases aligning to TRBD2. Germline-derived CDR1 and CDR2 are SGHNT and YYREEE (reference sequence). This CDR3 has 15 amino acids. V shed 3 bases and J 3 bases; nucleotides not matched to a gene: 4. CDR3 nucleotides: TGTGCCAGCAGCTGGGGACTAGCGACAACAGATACGCAGTATTTT. It translates to CASSWGLATTDTQYF.

This rearrangement joins TRBV7-9 to TRBJ2-1; 8 bases fit TRBD2. Germline CDR1 SEHNR, CDR2 FQNEAQ (reference sequence). V trimming: 4 bases; J trimming: 7 bases; junction bases outside the gene matches: 15. The CDR3 consists of 17 residues. This CDR3 is CASSSVRTGGPRNEQFF. The DNA for the CDR3 is TGTGCCAGCAGCTCCGTTCGCACGGGAGGGCCGAGAAATGAGCAGTTCTTC.

This clone was counted a few times. The chain combines TRBV5-6 with TRBJ2-7; D is perhaps TRBD2 (6 bases). Looked up from germline, CDR1 is SGHDT and CDR2 is YYEEEE. This CDR3 contains 15 residues. Between the trimmed V and J ends, which lost 4 bases and 0 bases, there was a span of 14 bases. CDR3 region: CASSPGVIFSYEQYF. The CDR3 DNA sequence: TGTGCCAGCAGCCCGGGGGTTATTTTCTCCTACGAGCAGTACTTC.

V and J are TRBV7-9 and TRBJ1-1; TRBD1 matches 9 bases. Trimming took 7 bases from V and 1 from J; bases not matched to a gene: 7. Germline V gene data show CDR1 as SEHNR and CDR2 as FQNEAQ (reference sequence). The CDR3 runs to 15 residues. The CDR3 reads CASTLDRGTNTEAFF. The CDR3 DNA reads TGTGCCAGCACCCTGGACAGGGGAACGAACACTGAAGCTTTCTTT. The variable domain in full, with the rest retrieved from reference TRBV7-9 and TRBJ1-1, is DTGVSQNPRHKITKRGQNVTFRCDPISEHNRLYWYRQTLGQGPEFLTYFQNEAQLEKSRLLSDRFSAERPKGSFSTLEIQRTEQGDSAMYLCASTLDRGTNTEAFFGQGTRLTVV.

The chain carries TRBV28 and TRBJ1-1; 8 bases agree with TRBD1. This CDR3 region has 15 residues. Per germline, CDR1 MDHEN and CDR2 SYDVKM. V lost 3 bases to trimming and J lost 0 bases; unmatched junction nucleotides: 3. CDR3 nucleotide sequence: TGTGCCAGCAGTTTTGGGGACAGGATGAACACTGAAGCTTTCTTT. The encoded protein is CASSFGDRMNTEAFF.

The chain uses TRBV5-1 and TRBJ2-7; perhaps TRBD1 as D (6 bases). V was clipped by 3 bases and J by 5 bases, with 9 bases between them. Germline assignment: CDR1 SGHRS and CDR2 YFSETQ. This CDR3 spans 12 amino acids. CDR3 region: CASSSNRDEQYF. CDR3 nucleotides: TGCGCCAGCAGCTCGAACAGGGACGAGCAGTACTTC.

The chain has TRBV29-1 and TRBJ2-1, with D possibly TRBD2 on 6 matching bases. With 6 bases removed from V and 6 bases from J, the gap between germline ends came to 15 bases. Per germline, CDR1 SQVTM and CDR2 ANQGSEA. The length of the CDR3 is 13 residues. This CDR3 reads CSVYRRAGNEQFF. The DNA for the CDR3 is TGCAGCGTGTATAGGAGGGCAGGCAATGAGCAGTTCTTC.

To note about this clone: Within the sample, other DNA sequences also encode this same CDR3. The chain links TRBV5-4 to TRBJ2-1, with 12 bases that match TRBD2. Germline CDR1 and CDR2: SGHNT and YYREEE (reference sequence). V dropped 0 bases and J dropped 3; count of bases not matched to a gene: 1. This CDR3 region has 16 residues. In DNA form, the CDR3 reads TGTGCCAGCAGCTTGGGGACTAGCGGGATCTACAATGAGCAGTTCTTC. This sequence encodes CASSLGTSGIYNEQFF.

V is TRBV19 and J is TRBJ2-7; either TRBD1 or TRBD2 may supply D (5 bases each). From germline, CDR1 is LNHDA and CDR2 SQIVND (reference sequence). The CDR3 totals 15 residues. The V gene lost 1 base and the J gene lost 4 bases, with 14 bases spanning the gap. The CDR3, as DNA: TGTGCCAGTAGTATAGGAGGGGCGGAAAGGTACGAGCAGTACTTC. Amino acids: CASSIGGAERYEQYF.

The V and J genes are TRBV10-1 and TRBJ2-5, with 9 nucleotides matching TRBD2. The V and J ends lost 0 bases and 0 bases, in that order; junction bases with no gene match: 2. Per the germline V gene, CDR1 is WNHNN and CDR2 is SYGVQD (reference sequence). The CDR3 sequence is 16 residues long. CDR3 loop: CASSESAGGNQETQYF. The DNA of the CDR3 is TGCGCCAGCAGTGAGTCTGCGGGAGGGAACCAAGAGACCCAGTACTTC.

J is TRBJ1-6 and V is TRBV2, with 9 bases that match TRBD1. The V gene's germline CDR1 is SNHLY and CDR2 FYNNEI. The CDR3 is 14 residues long. The ends lost 8 bases at V and 7 bases at J; junction bases unmatched: 6. CDR3 bases: TGTGCCAGCCGGGACAGGGTTGGGAATTCACCCCTCCACTTT. It specifies CASRDRVGNSPLHF.

This clone was seen a few times. The same CDR3 also results from other DNA sequences found in this sample. The J gene is TRBJ1-5, the V gene TRBV28; D not certain. Trimming took off 6 bases at V and 1 base at J, with 4 bases between the two ends. Germline lookup yields CDR1 MDHEN and CDR2 SYDVKM. This CDR3 is 12 amino acids long. The CDR3 DNA reads as TGTGCCAGCAGCGTCAGCAATCAGCCCCAGCATTTT. Amino acid sequence: CASSVSNQPQHF.

CDR3 loop: CASSSTGVFAYNEQFF. DNA for the CDR3: TGTGCCAGCAGTTCCACAGGGGTCTTTGCCTACAATGAGCAGTTCTTC. The V and J genes are TRBV6-5 and TRBJ2-1, with 7 bases identical to TRBD1. Germline lookup yields CDR1 MNHEY and CDR2 SVGAGI. There are 16 residues in the CDR3. V gave up 4 bases and J gave up 2 bases; unmatched junction bases: 8.

The rearrangement links TRBV10-3 to TRBJ2-7, with D possibly matching TRBD2 (5 bases). Looked up from germline, CDR1 is ENHRY and CDR2 is SYGVKD. This CDR3 region has 14 residues. With 4 bases removed from V and 6 bases from J, the gap between germline ends came to 16 bases. The CDR3 sequence is CAISVGVGSPEQYF. DNA for the CDR3: TGTGCCATCAGTGTTGGGGTGGGGAGCCCCGAGCAGTACTTC.

The J gene is TRBJ2-2, the V gene TRBV10-1; 8 positions agree with TRBD1. Per germline, CDR1 WNHNN and CDR2 SYGVQD (reference sequence). V gave up 7 bases and J gave up 8 bases; unmatched junction bases: 6. The CDR3 extends over 13 amino acids. The DNA for the CDR3 is TGCGCCAGCACGGACAGGGCGAGGGGGGAGCTGTTTTTT. Amino acids: CASTDRARGELFF.

The gene calls are TRBV7-3 and TRBJ2-3; D is unclear. Germline CDR1 is SGHTA and CDR2 is FQGTGA. V dropped 1 base and J dropped 4 bases, with 6 bases sitting between them. This CDR3 is built from 13 residues. The CDR3 DNA reads as TGTGCCAGCAGCTTAAATGGCGCAGATACGCAGTATTTT. Its translation: CASSLNGADTQYF.

This clone appeared a single time. This chain connects TRBV27 to TRBJ1-1; D unclear. The germline V gene has CDR1 MNHEY and CDR2 SMNVEV (reference sequence). CDR3 length: 13 residues. Between the trimmed V and J ends, which lost 5 bases and 5 bases, there was a span of 12 bases. The CDR3: CASSQIGYTEAFF. DNA of the CDR3: TGTGCCAGCAGTCAGATAGGGTATACTGAAGCTTTCTTT.

This clone has a handful of counts. This may come from a read error, since a much larger clone is one base off. The same CDR3 can be traced to other DNA sequences in this sample. The chain employs TRBV19 and TRBJ1-3, with TRBD1 as a possible D gene (5 bases). CDR1 and CDR2 (germline): LNHDA, SQIVND (reference sequence). Trimming removed 5 bases at V and 0 bases at J, with 8 bases between. There are 14 residues in the CDR3. The CDR3 coding sequence is TGTGCCAGTAGTCCTGACAGCTCTGGAAACACCATATATTTT. Translation gives CASSPDSSGNTIYF.

This clone was found a few times. This rearrangement joins TRBV2 to TRBJ2-1, with TRBD1 matching over 11 bases. Germline V gives CDR1 SNHLY, CDR2 FYNNEI. The V and J ends lost 9 bases and 5 bases, in that order; junction bases with no gene match: 9. This CDR3 is 15 amino acids long. In DNA, the CDR3 is TGTGCCAGTCACCGGGACAGGGGGGGCCACAATGAGCAGTTCTTC. Translating gives CASHRDRGGHNEQFF.

The chain recombines TRBV5-4 with TRBJ2-2, with 7 bases lining up with TRBD1. Per germline, CDR1 SGHNT and CDR2 YYREEE (reference sequence). This CDR3 region has 16 residues. V lost 5 bases to trimming and J lost 1 base; unmatched junction nucleotides: 8. The DNA for the CDR3 is TGTGCCAGCAGTCTACCGGGACAGAGGAACACCGGGGAGCTGTTTTTT. Its translation: CASSLPGQRNTGELFF.

The V and J genes are TRBV30 and TRBJ1-2, with 7 bases that match TRBD1. With 3 bases clipped from V and 4 bases from J, the junction kept 8 bases outside the gene matches. The CDR3 is 14 amino acids. Germline loops: CDR1 GTSNPN, CDR2 SVGIG (reference sequence). This chain's CDR3 is CAWRGVGQLYGYTF. The CDR3 coding sequence is TGTGCCTGGAGGGGGGTGGGACAGCTCTATGGCTACACCTTC.

The chain is built from TRBV12-5 and TRBJ1-2, with D uncertain. Trimming pared 0 bases from V and 0 bases from J, leaving 11 bases between. Germline V gene sequence: CDR1 LGHNT, CDR2 FRNRAP. The CDR3 is made up of 16 amino acids. The CDR3 DNA reads TGTGCTAGTGGTTTGGTACTCCCAGGAGCTAACTATGGCTACACCTTC. It yields the protein CASGLVLPGANYGYTF.

The V gene is TRBV29-1, the J gene TRBJ1-1; 7 nucleotides align to TRBD1. Germline lookup yields CDR1 SQVTM and CDR2 ANQGSEA. The CDR3 length is 12 residues. V lost 6 bases and J lost 1; bases outside the gene matches: 2. CDR3 DNA sequence: TGCAGCGTCCGGACAGGGAACACTGAAGCTTTCTTT. This sequence encodes CSVRTGNTEAFF.

The V and J genes are TRBV4-1 and TRBJ2-3; D possibly corresponds to TRBD2 (6 bases). Germline V CDR1 and CDR2: MGHRA, YSYEKL. The CDR3 loop spans 17 amino acids. Trimming removed 1 base from V and 2 bases from J, with 16 bases in between. CDR3 protein: CASSQGIGGGITDTQYF. The CDR3, as DNA: TGCGCCAGCAGCCAAGGAATTGGCGGCGGGATCACAGATACGCAGTATTTT.

This clone was seen only a few times. Other nucleotide sequences from this sample produce the same CDR3. This chain uses TRBV2 with TRBJ1-5, with D tentatively TRBD1 (5 bases). Germline CDR1 is SNHLY and CDR2 is FYNNEI. The CDR3 totals 15 residues. Between the trimmed V and J ends, which lost 3 bases and 0 bases, there was a span of 9 bases. The CDR3 sequence: CASSEGGYSNQPQHF. DNA for the CDR3: TGTGCCAGCAGTGAGGGGGGGTATAGCAATCAGCCCCAGCATTTT.

The rearrangement uses TRBV18 and TRBJ2-7; 7 positions agree with TRBD1. The CDR3 loop spans 13 amino acids. Germline CDR1 is KGHSH and CDR2 is LQKENI. V lost 1 base, J lost 3 bases, and 0 bases stayed unmatched. Here the CDR3 DNA reads TGTGCCAGCTCACCACGGGACAGCTACGAGCAGTACTTC. Translation: CASSPRDSYEQYF.

The J gene is TRBJ1-1, the V gene TRBV7-2; tentatively, D is TRBD1 (5 bases). The CDR3 is 14 amino acids. The V gene lost 4 bases and the J gene lost 6 bases, with 15 bases spanning the gap. The germline V gene encodes CDR1 SGHTA and CDR2 FQGNSA. The chain's CDR3 is CASSSRDRDSEAFF. CDR3 nucleotide sequence: TGTGCCAGCAGCTCTAGGGACCGTGACTCTGAAGCTTTCTTT.

About this clone: The same CDR3 can be traced to other DNA sequences in this sample. This chain uses TRBV5-1 with TRBJ1-2, with D unclear. CDR3 size: 13 residues. Trimming shortened V by 2 bases and J by 2 bases, and 7 bases separated the two germline ends. The germline CDR1 and CDR2 sequences are SGHRS and YFSETQ. CDR3 region: CASSLDTNYGYTF. The CDR3 DNA is TGCGCCAGCAGCTTAGACACAAACTATGGCTACACCTTC.

This sequence joins TRBV6-6 and TRBJ2-7; weak D call: TRBD2 (5 bases). V lost 0 bases and J lost 4, with 7 bases in between. This CDR3 contains 13 residues. The V gene's germline CDR1 is MNHNY and CDR2 SVGAGI (reference sequence). DNA for the CDR3: TGTGCCAGCAGTTACTCACGGACTTACGAGCAGTACTTC. Translating gives CASSYSRTYEQYF.